This T cell receptor (beta chain) stems from a study of T cell clonality in common variable immunodeficiency. Study-level findings and limits: Reportedly, TCR beta sequences from common variable immunodeficiency showed fewer deletions and N-nucleotide insertions. Compared with healthy controls, CVID subjects showed increased TCRbeta clonality, mostly in about a third. Compared with controls, CVID subjects had fewer shared TCRbeta clones.

This table comes from immunoSEQ multiplex PCR, and its TCRdb copy is limited to in-frame clones, with some not included. The sample shows about 11,000 clones, none of them appearing just once. Germline CDR1 reads SEHNR; CDR2 reads FQNEAQ (reference sequence). The CDR3 covers 13 residues. Between the trimmed V and J ends, which lost 2 bases and 7 bases, there was a span of 9 bases. Reduced serum IgG, IgA and/or IgM plus specific antibody deficiency defined CVID. Most patients and controls had Caucasian heritage. This clone was observed a few times. Its target is unknown. The sequenced fragment ends 3 residues before the CDR3 boundary, so the rest is inferred from the germline J gene.

The rearrangement uses TRBV7-9 and TRBJ1-5; perhaps TRBD1 as D (5 bases). The sequence derives from a human donor with common variable immunodeficiency. Sequencing was done on a sample of peripheral blood mononuclear cells. The covered CDR3 bases are TGTGCCAGCAGCTTACGAGGGGAACAGCCC. This gives the protein CASSLRGEQP. The CDR3 reads in full as CASSLRGEQPQHF.